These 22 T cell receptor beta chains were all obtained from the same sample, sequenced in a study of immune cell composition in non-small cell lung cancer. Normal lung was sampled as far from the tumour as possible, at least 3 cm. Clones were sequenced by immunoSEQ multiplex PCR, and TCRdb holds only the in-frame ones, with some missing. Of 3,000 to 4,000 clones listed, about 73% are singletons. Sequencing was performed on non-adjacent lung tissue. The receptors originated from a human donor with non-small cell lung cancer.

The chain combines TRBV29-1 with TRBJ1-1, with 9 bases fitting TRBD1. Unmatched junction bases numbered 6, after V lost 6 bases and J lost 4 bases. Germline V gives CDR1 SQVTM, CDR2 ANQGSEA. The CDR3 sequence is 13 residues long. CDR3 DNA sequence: TGCAGCGTGGGACAGGGAAGTCGCACTGAAGCTTTCTTT. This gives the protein CSVGQGSRTEAFF.

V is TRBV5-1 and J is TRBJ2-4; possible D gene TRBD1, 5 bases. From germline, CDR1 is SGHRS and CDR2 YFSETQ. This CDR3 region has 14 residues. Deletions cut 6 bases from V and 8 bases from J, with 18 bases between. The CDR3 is CASTQGAIRDIQYF. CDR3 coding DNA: TGCGCCAGCACCCAAGGGGCGATTCGGGACATTCAGTACTTC. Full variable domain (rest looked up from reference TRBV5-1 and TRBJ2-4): KAGVTQTPRYLIKTRGQQVTLSCSPISGHRSVSWYQQTPGQGLQFLFEYFSETQRNKGNFPGRFSGRQFSNSRSEMNVSTLELGDSALYLCASTQGAIRDIQYFGAGTRLSVL.

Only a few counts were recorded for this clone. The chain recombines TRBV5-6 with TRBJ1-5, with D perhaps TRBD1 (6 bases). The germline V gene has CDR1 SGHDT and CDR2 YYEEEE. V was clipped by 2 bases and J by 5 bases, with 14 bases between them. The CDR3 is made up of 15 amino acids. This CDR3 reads CASSLAGDPDQPQHF. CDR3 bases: TGTGCCAGCAGCTTAGCAGGGGATCCGGATCAGCCCCAGCATTTT.

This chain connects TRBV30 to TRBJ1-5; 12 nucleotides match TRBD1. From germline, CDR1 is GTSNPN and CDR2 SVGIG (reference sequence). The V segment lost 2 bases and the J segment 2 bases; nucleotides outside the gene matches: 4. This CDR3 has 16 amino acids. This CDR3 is CAWSTGQGAGNQPQHF. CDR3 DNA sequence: TGTGCCTGGAGTACGGGACAGGGGGCAGGCAATCAGCCCCAGCATTTT.

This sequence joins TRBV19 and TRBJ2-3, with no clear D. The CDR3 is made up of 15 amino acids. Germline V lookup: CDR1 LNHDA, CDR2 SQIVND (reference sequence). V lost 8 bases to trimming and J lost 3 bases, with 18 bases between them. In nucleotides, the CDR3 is TGTGCCAGTGGTCGTGAGCTTGATCGAACAGATACGCAGTATTTT. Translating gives CASGRELDRTDTQYF.

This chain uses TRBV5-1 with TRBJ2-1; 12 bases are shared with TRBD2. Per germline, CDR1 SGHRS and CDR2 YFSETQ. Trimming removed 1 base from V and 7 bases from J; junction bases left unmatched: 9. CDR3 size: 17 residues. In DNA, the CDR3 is TGCGCCAGCAGCTTGATCCTAGCGGGAGGGCCTGAGAATGAGCAGTTCTTC. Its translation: CASSLILAGGPENEQFF.

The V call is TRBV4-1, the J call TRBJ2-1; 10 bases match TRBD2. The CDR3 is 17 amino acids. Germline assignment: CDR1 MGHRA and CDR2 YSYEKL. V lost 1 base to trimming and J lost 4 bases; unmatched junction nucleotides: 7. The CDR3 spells CASSQGVTSGTYNEQFF. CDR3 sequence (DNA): TGCGCCAGCAGCCAAGGGGTAACTAGCGGGACTTACAATGAGCAGTTCTTC.

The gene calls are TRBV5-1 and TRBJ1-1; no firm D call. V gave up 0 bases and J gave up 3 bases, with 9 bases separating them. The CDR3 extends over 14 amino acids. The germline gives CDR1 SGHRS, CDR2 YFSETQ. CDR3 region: CASSLDPRDTEAFF. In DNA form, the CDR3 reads TGCGCCAGCAGCTTGGATCCCCGCGACACTGAAGCTTTCTTT.

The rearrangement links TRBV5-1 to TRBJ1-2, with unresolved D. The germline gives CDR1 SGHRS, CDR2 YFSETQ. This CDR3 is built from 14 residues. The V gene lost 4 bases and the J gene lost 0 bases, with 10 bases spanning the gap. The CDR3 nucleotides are TGCGCCAGCAGCGATGGGCCCACTAACTATGGCTACACCTTC. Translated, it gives CASSDGPTNYGYTF.

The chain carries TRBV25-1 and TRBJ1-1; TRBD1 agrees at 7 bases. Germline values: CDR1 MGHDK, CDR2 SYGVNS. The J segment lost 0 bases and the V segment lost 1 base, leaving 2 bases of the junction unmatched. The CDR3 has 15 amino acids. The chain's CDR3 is CASSELGQLNTEAFF. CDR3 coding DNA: TGTGCCAGCAGTGAATTGGGACAGCTGAACACTGAAGCTTTCTTT.

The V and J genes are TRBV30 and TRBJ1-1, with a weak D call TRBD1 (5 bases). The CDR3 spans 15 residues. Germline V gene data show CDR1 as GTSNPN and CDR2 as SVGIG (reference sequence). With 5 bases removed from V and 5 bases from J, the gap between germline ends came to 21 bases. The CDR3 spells CAWGKDRGVRTEAFF. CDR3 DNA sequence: TGTGCCTGGGGGAAAGACCGGGGGGTTCGGACTGAAGCTTTCTTT.

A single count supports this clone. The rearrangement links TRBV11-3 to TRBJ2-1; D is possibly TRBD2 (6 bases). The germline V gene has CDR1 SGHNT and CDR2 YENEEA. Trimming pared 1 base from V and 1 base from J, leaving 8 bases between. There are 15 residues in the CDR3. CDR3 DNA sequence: TGTGCCAGCAGCTTAGGACTAGGTTCCTACAATGAGCAGTTCTTC. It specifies CASSLGLGSYNEQFF.

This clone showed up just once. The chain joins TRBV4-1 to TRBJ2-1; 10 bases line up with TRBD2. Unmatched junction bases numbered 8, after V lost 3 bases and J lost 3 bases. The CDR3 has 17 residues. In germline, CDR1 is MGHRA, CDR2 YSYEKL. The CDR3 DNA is TGCGCCAGCAGCCAGCGACTAGCGGGCGAGAACTACAATGAGCAGTTCTTC. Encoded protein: CASSQRLAGENYNEQFF.

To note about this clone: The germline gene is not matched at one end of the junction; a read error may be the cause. DNA for the CDR3: TGTGCCAGCACCTTGCCCGGTATCGCCGGGGAGCTGTTTTTT. This gives the protein CASTLPGIAGELFF. The gene calls are TRBV5-8 and TRBJ2-2, with D unresolved. Germline CDR1 SGHTS, CDR2 YDEGEE. This CDR3 contains 14 residues.

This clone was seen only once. CDR3 in amino acids: CSVAGGTSGREQYF. The CDR3 coding sequence is TGCAGCGTTGCGGGAGGGACATCGGGGAGGGAGCAGTACTTC. The chain combines TRBV29-1 with TRBJ2-7; 8 nucleotides agree with TRBD2. Trimming cost V 4 bases and J 7 bases; bases outside gene matches: 12. The germline V gene encodes CDR1 SQVTM and CDR2 ANQGSEA. There are 14 residues in the CDR3.

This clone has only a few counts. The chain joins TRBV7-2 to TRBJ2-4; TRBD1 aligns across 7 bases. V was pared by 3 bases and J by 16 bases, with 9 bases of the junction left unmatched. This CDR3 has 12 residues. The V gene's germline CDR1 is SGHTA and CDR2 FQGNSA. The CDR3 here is CASSLMAGGRYF. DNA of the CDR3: TGTGCCAGCAGCTTGATGGCAGGGGGTAGATACTTC.

The CDR3 here is CASSPGLLNIQYF. CDR3 bases: TGTGCCAGCAGTCCGGGACTCCTAAACATTCAGTACTTC. The J gene is TRBJ2-4, the V gene TRBV6-5, with a tentative D call TRBD2 (6 bases). The V gene lost 5 bases and the J gene lost 6 bases, with 11 bases spanning the gap. Germline V gene sequence: CDR1 MNHEY, CDR2 SVGAGI. The CDR3 totals 13 residues.

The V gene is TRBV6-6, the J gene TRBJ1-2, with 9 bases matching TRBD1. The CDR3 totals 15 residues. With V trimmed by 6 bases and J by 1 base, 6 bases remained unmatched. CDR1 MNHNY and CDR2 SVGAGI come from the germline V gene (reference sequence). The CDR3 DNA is TGTGCCAGCAGGGCCCGGGACAGGGTTAACTATGGCTACACCTTC. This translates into CASRARDRVNYGYTF.

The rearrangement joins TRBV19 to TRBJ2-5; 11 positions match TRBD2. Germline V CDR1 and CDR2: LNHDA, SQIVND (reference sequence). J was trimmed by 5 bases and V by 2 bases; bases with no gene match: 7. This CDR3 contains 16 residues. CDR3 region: CASSILIAGGKETQYF. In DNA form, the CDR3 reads TGTGCCAGTAGTATACTTATAGCGGGGGGGAAGGAGACCCAGTACTTC. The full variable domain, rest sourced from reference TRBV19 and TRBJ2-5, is DGGITQSPKYLFRKEGQNVTLSCEQNLNHDAMYWYRQDPGQGLRLIYYSQIVNDFQKGDIAEGYSVSREKKESFPLTVTSAQKNPTAFYLCASSILIAGGKETQYFGPGTRLLVL.

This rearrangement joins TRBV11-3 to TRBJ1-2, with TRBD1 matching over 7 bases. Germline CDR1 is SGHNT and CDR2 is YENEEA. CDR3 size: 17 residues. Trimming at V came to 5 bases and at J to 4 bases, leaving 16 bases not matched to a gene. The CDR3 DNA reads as TGTGCCAGCAGCCGGCGGACAGGAGGCAATCAGTTCTATGGCTACACCTTC. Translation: CASSRRTGGNQFYGYTF.

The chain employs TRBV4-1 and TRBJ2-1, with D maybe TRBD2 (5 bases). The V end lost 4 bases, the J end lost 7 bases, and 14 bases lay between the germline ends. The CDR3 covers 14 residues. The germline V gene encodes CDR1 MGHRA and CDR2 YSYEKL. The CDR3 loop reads CASSPAGERNEQFF. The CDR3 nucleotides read TGCGCCAGCAGCCCCGCCGGGGAGCGGAATGAGCAGTTCTTC.

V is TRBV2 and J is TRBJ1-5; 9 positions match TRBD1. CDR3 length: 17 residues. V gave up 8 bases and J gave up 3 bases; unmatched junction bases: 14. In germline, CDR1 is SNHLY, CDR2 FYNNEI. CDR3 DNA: TGTGCCAGCCAGCCCGGGACAGGGCTTCGTGACAATCAGCCCCAGCATTTT. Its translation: CASQPGTGLRDNQPQHF.